This is a list of T cell receptor beta chains from one sample in a study of T cell repertoires in cytomegalovirus infection. Their cognate antigens are unknown. One entry per CDR3 protein, called by TCRdb with MiXCR from the reads. The sample yields nearly 700,000 distinct CDR3 sequences, roughly 36% seen once. The input for sequencing was cultured PBMCs, taken from culture after CMV antigen stimulation. Source of these receptors: a human donor in good health (CMV status not recorded). Some clones in this sample may be carry-over from other donors' samples. Both conserved end residues are part of each CDR3. A D gene is named only where the DNA matches it firmly. Size tells how often a clone was seen (once, few, many) or the class of an expanded clone, and some rows leave it out.

>TRBJ2-7|TRBV6-1|NA|NA
CASSIVGSYEQYF
TGTGCCAGCAGTATTGTGGGAAGCTACGAGCAGTACTTC
>TRBJ2-5|TRBV7-8|TRBD2|few
CASSLAPGLAVQETQYF
TGTGCCAGCAGCTTAGCACCGGGACTAGCGGTTCAAGAGACCCAGTACTTC
>TRBJ2-5|TRBV20-1|TRBD1|NA
CSASDGTVRETQYF
TGCAGTGCTTCAGACGGGACAGTAAGGGAGACCCAGTACTTC
>TRBJ1-3|TRBV30|NA|NA
CAWSVGHRNTIYF
TGTGCCTGGAGTGTGGGACACAGAAACACCATATATTTT
>TRBJ2-7|TRBV6-6|TRBD1|NA
CASRGTGQGYEQYF
TGTGCCAGCAGGGGGACGGGACAGGGGTACGAGCAGTACTTC
>TRBJ2-3|TRBV20-1|NA|few
CSARDPASDTQYF
TGCAGTGCTAGAGATCCTGCGTCAGATACGCAGTATTTT
>TRBJ2-3|TRBV7-2|TRBD2|NA
CASSQREPDTQYF
TGTGCCAGCAGCCAGCGGGAGCCAGATACGCAGTATTTT
>TRBJ2-7|TRBV19|TRBD2|NA
CANVAGGREQYF
TGTGCCAACGTAGCGGGAGGTAGAGAGCAGTACTTC
>TRBJ2-7|TRBV27|NA|NA
CASSLLPGGAYEQYF
TGTGCCAGCAGTTTATTACCGGGGGGCGCCTACGAGCAGTACTTC
>TRBJ2-7|TRBV6-2/TRBV6-3|NA|NA
CASSGRDHEQYF
TGTGCCAGCTCTGGACGGGACCACGAGCAGTACTTC
>TRBJ1-1|TRBV7-2|NA|many
CASSARWGENTEAFF
TGTGCCAGCAGCGCGCGGTGGGGAGAGAACACTGAAGCTTTCTTT
>TRBJ1-5|TRBV12-5|TRBD1|NA
CASGTGGPDQPQHF
TGTGCTAGTGGGACAGGGGGCCCGGATCAGCCCCAGCATTTT
>TRBJ1-6|TRBV7-9|NA|NA
CASSVNPSGAYNSPLHF
TGTGCCAGCAGCGTAAACCCCTCCGGGGCCTATAATTCACCCCTCCACTTT
>TRBJ2-1|TRBV20-1|TRBD2|NA
CSARGPLGLRESSYNEQFF
TGCAGTGCTAGAGGCCCCCTGGGCCTGCGGGAGAGCTCCTACAATGAGCAGTTCTTC
>TRBJ2-5|TRBV20-1|TRBD1|NA
CSADRDSQETQYF
TGCAGTGCTGACCGGGACAGTCAAGAGACCCAGTACTTC
>TRBJ1-3|TRBV2|NA|few
CASARGPDGNTIYF
TGTGCCAGCGCTAGGGGTCCGGATGGAAACACCATATATTTT
>TRBJ2-2|TRBV2|TRBD2|NA
CASSHLAGEGGELFF
TGTGCCAGCAGCCACCTAGCGGGAGAGGGCGGGGAGCTGTTTTTT
>TRBJ2-7|TRBV27|NA|NA
CASRRTTAGAGYEQYF
TGTGCCAGCAGACGAACCACAGCTGGGGCAGGATACGAGCAGTACTTC
>TRBJ1-1|TRBV5-4|NA|NA
CASSAQLLGTEAFF
TGTGCCAGCAGCGCTCAGTTGTTGGGCACTGAAGCTTTCTTT
>TRBJ2-3|TRBV6-4|NA|NA
CASSDGTSGSGTDTQYF
TGTGCCAGCAGTGATGGGACCAGCGGGTCTGGCACAGATACGCAGTATTTT
>TRBJ2-6|TRBV5-4|NA|few
CASSPGYSGANVLTF
TGTGCCAGCAGCCCCGGTTACTCTGGGGCCAACGTCCTGACTTTC
>TRBJ1-2|TRBV4-1|NA|NA
CASPGSASSTF
TGTGCCAGCCCGGGTAGCGCCTCAAGTACCTTC
>TRBJ2-4|TRBV2|NA|NA
CASRDTLGNIQYF
TGTGCCAGCAGAGACACCCTTGGGAACATTCAGTACTTC
>TRBJ2-1|TRBV12-3/TRBV12-4|TRBD2|few
CASSFRLAGGGADEQFF
TGTGCCAGCAGTTTCCGACTAGCGGGGGGGGGGGCGGATGAGCAGTTCTTC
>TRBJ2-2|TRBV27|NA|few
CASSFWGFGNTGELFF
TGTGCCAGCAGTTTTTGGGGGTTCGGGAACACCGGGGAGCTGTTTTTT
>TRBJ2-7|TRBV6-5|TRBD2|NA
CASKTSFEQYF
TGTGCCAGCAAGACTAGCTTCGAGCAGTACTTC
>TRBJ2-7|TRBV7-6|TRBD2|few
CASIPLAGVGWGVGEQYF
TGTGCCAGCATCCCCTTAGCGGGAGTTGGGTGGGGTGTGGGCGAGCAGTACTTC
>TRBJ1-2|TRBV7-2|NA|NA
CASSRERGPYGYTF
TGTGCCAGCAGCCGAGAGCGGGGGCCTTATGGCTACACCTTC
>TRBJ1-1|TRBV4-1|NA|NA
CASSQDRGSEAFF
TGCGCCAGCAGCCAAGATCGAGGGTCTGAAGCTTTCTTT
>TRBJ2-1|TRBV7-6|TRBD1|few
CASSFDRGNNEQFF
TGTGCCAGCAGCTTTGACAGGGGGAACAATGAGCAGTTCTTC
>TRBJ2-1|TRBV11-3|TRBD2|NA
CASSGLAGGLPNEQFF
TGTGCCAGCAGCGGACTAGCGGGAGGGCTTCCCAATGAGCAGTTCTTC
>TRBJ2-3|TRBV5-6|NA|NA
CASSPRVGGAQYF
TGTGCCAGCAGCCCAAGGGTTGGAGGCGCGCAGTATTTT
>TRBJ1-3|TRBV5-1|TRBD1|NA
CASSFGADRRWNTIYF
TGCGCCAGCAGCTTTGGCGCGGACAGGCGGTGGAACACCATATATTTT
>TRBJ1-5|TRBV19|NA|NA
CASRVTGGNQPQHF
TGTGCCAGTAGAGTAACGGGCGGAAATCAGCCCCAGCATTTT
>TRBJ2-3|TRBV12-3/TRBV12-4|TRBD2|NA
CASSLASGRATDTQYF
TGTGCCAGCAGTTTAGCTAGCGGGAGGGCCACAGATACGCAGTATTTT
>TRBJ2-3|TRBV27|NA|NA
CASSLRVTSSSGTDTQYF
TGTGCCAGCAGTTTAAGGGTCACTAGCAGCTCTGGCACAGATACGCAGTATTTT
>TRBJ2-5|TRBV12-3/TRBV12-4|TRBD2|NA
CASRGGLAEETQYF
TGTGCCAGCAGGGGAGGGCTAGCGGAAGAGACCCAGTACTTC
>TRBJ2-1|TRBV19|NA|few
CASKDRRGAYNEQFF
TGTGCCAGTAAGGACCGGCGGGGCGCCTACAATGAGCAGTTCTTC
>TRBJ2-5|TRBV5-1|NA|few
CASSLTFEDQYF
TGCGCCAGCAGCTTGACTTTCGAGGACCAGTACTTC
>TRBJ1-2|TRBV19|TRBD1|NA
CASSINTGEYGYTF
TGTGCCAGTAGTATTAATACAGGGGAGTATGGCTACACCTTC
>TRBJ1-1|TRBV20-1|NA|NA
CSARTPFGAKNTEAFF
TGCAGTGCTAGAACCCCCTTTGGGGCCAAGAACACTGAAGCTTTCTTT
>TRBJ2-1|TRBV6-2/TRBV6-3|NA|NA
CATHDRRGYSYNEPFF
TGTGCCACGCACGACCGAAGGGGGTATTCCTACAATGAGCCGTTCTTC
>TRBJ1-1|TRBV6-1|NA|NA
CASTHPGVRTEAFF
TGTGCCAGCACCCACCCCGGAGTGCGCACTGAAGCTTTCTTT
>TRBJ2-7|TRBV28|NA|NA
CASKTGTTTGEQYF
TGTGCCAGCAAAACAGGGACTACGACTGGGGAGCAGTACTTC
>TRBJ2-7|TRBV10-3|TRBD1|NA
CAIRWGGQGYEQYF
TGTGCCATCAGGTGGGGGGGACAGGGCTACGAGCAGTACTTC
>TRBJ1-3|TRBV7-9|NA|NA
CASSADGNTIYF
TGTGCCAGCAGCGCGGACGGGAACACCATATATTTT
>TRBJ1-3|TRBV2|NA|NA
CASSVHSSGNTIYF
TGTGCCAGCAGTGTCCATTCTAGTGGAAACACCATATATTTT
>TRBJ1-1|TRBV20-1|NA|NA
CSAREGVKEAFF
TGCAGTGCTAGAGAAGGGGTAAAGGAAGCTTTCTTT
>TRBJ2-5|TRBV12-3/TRBV12-4|NA|few
CASRPRGAEPETQYF
TGTGCCAGCAGGCCACGGGGGGCGGAGCCGGAGACCCAGTACTTC
>TRBJ2-6|TRBV6-1|NA|NA
CASRIYSANVLTF
TGTGCCAGCCGGATCTACAGCGCCAACGTCCTGACTTTC
>TRBJ2-6|TRBV6-2/TRBV6-3|NA|many
CASMPGGSGANVLTF
TGTGCCAGCATGCCGGGCGGCTCTGGGGCCAACGTCCTGACTTTC
>TRBJ2-2|TRBV10-3|TRBD1|few
CARSGTGGFNTGELFF
TGTGCCCGTTCCGGGACAGGGGGATTTAACACCGGGGAGCTGTTTTTT
>TRBJ1-2|TRBV5-1|NA|few
CASSRDTEYGYTF
TGCGCCAGCAGCCGGGACACTGAATATGGCTACACCTTC
>TRBJ2-1|TRBV7-2|TRBD2|few
CASTRGAGASYNEQFF
TGTGCCAGCACTAGGGGAGCGGGAGCTAGTTACAATGAGCAGTTCTTC
>TRBJ2-5|TRBV2|NA|NA
CASSVTAVRLGGQYF
TGTGCCAGCAGTGTCACAGCGGTCCGGCTCGGGGGCCAGTACTTC
>TRBJ1-2|TRBV7-2|TRBD1|few
CASSLGTGQGHTF
TGTGCCAGCAGCTTGGGAACCGGACAGGGGCACACCTTC
>TRBJ2-3|TRBV4-3|NA|few
CASSQDVFTDTQYF
TGCGCCAGCAGCCAAGATGTCTTCACAGATACGCAGTATTTT
>TRBJ2-1|TRBV7-2|TRBD1|many
CASIGDSSYNEQFF
TGTGCCAGCATTGGGGACAGCAGCTACAATGAGCAGTTCTTC